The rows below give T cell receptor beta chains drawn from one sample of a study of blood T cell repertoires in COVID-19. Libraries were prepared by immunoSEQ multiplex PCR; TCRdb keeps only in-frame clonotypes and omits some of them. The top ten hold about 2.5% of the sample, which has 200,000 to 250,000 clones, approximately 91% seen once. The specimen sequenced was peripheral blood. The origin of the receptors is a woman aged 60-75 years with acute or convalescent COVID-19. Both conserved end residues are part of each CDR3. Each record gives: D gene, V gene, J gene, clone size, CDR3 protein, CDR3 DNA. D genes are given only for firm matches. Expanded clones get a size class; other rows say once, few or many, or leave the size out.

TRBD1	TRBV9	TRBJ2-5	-	CASSAGTARSETQYF	TGTGCCAGCAGCGCCGGGACAGCCCGGTCTGAGACCCAGTACTTC
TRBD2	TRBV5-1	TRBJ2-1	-	CASSLVLAGALPSEQFF	TGCGCCAGCAGCTTGGTACTAGCGGGGGCCCTCCCGAGCGAGCAGTTCTTC
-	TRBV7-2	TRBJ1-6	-	CASSLERSSSYNSPLHF	TGTGCCAGCAGCTTAGAGCGCAGTAGCTCCTATAATTCACCCCTCCACTTT
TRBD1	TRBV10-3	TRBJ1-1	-	CAISDSDRLNTEAFF	TGTGCCATCAGCGACTCGGACAGGTTGAACACTGAAGCTTTCTTT
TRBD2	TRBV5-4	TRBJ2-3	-	CASSLAGGDGDTQYF	TGTGCCAGCAGCTTGGCGGGGGGGGATGGAGATACGCAGTATTTT
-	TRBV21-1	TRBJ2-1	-	CASSKALFETSNDGGEQFF	TGTGCCAGCAGCAAAGCGCTTTTTGAGACCAGCAATGACGGGGGTGAGCAGTTCTTC
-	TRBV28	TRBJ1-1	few	CASRQQVNTEAFF	TGTGCCAGCAGGCAACAGGTGAACACTGAAGCTTTCTTT
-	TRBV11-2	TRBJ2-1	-	CASSLVGSPLYHNEQFF	TGTGCCAGCAGCTTAGTCGGGAGCCCCCTTTATCACAATGAGCAGTTCTTC
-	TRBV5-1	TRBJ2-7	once	CASSLWGTQYEQYF	TGCGCCAGCAGCTTATGGGGGACACAATACGAGCAGTACTTC
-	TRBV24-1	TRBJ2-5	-	CATSGRRGETQYF	TGTGCCACCAGTGGTAGACGGGGGGAGACCCAGTACTTC
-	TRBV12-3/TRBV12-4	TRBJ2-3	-	CASSRGSTDTQYF	TGTGCCAGCTCAAGGGGAAGCACAGATACGCAGTATTTT
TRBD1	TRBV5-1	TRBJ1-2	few	CASSLRQGASYGYTF	TGCGCCAGCAGCTTGCGACAGGGGGCTAGTTATGGCTACACCTTC
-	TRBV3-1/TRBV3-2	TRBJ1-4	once	CASSLRRAGREKLFF	TGTGCCAGCAGCCTCAGGAGGGCCGGAAGGGAAAAACTGTTTTTT
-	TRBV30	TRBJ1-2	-	CAWKEVAAVYGYTF	TGTGCCTGGAAGGAAGTGGCGGCCGTATATGGCTACACCTTC
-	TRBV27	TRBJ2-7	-	CASSLAAGGGYEQYF	TGTGCCAGCAGTTTGGCGGCCGGAGGTGGCTACGAGCAGTACTTC
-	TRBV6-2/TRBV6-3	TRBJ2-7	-	CASSFYRVYEQYF	TGTGCCAGCAGTTTCTACAGGGTTTACGAGCAGTACTTC
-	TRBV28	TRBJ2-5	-	CASGITGFEQETQYF	TGTGCCAGCGGAATTACAGGGTTCGAGCAGGAGACCCAGTACTTC
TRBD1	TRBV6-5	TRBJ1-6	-	CASRVDRVGSPLHF	TGTGCCAGCAGGGTAGACAGGGTTGGCTCACCCCTCCACTTT
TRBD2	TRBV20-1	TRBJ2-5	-	CSASGGGARETQYF	TGCAGTGCTAGTGGCGGGGGGGCCCGGGAGACCCAGTACTTC
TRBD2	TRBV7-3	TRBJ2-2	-	CASSSSGTSGVGSTGELFF	TGTGCCAGCAGCTCCTCCGGGACTAGCGGGGTAGGAAGCACCGGGGAGCTGTTTTTT
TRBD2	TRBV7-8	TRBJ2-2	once	CASSVSGGFTGELFF	TGTGCCAGCAGCGTTAGCGGGGGGTTCACCGGGGAGCTGTTTTTT
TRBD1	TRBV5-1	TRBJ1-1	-	CASSSGQGDKAFF	TGCGCCAGCAGCTCGGGACAGGGTGATAAAGCTTTCTTT
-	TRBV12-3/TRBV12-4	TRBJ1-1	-	CATSRGNTEAFF	TGTGCCACCTCTAGGGGGAACACTGAAGCTTTCTTT
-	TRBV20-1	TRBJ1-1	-	CSAKTNTEAFF	TGCAGTGCTAAGACAAACACTGAAGCTTTCTTT
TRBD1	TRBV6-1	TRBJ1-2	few	CASSERGLLNYGYTF	TGTGCCAGCAGTGAAAGGGGGCTGTTAAACTATGGCTACACCTTC
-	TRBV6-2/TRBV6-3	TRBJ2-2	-	CASSYPLEGTGELFF	TGTGCCAGCAGTTACCCACTAGAAGGCACCGGGGAGCTGTTTTTT
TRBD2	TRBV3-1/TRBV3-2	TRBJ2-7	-	CASRGAYEQYF	TGTGCCAGCCGGGGGGCCTACGAGCAGTACTTC
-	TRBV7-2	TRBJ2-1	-	CASSPTRNEQFF	TGTGCCAGCAGCCCGACTAGGAATGAGCAGTTCTTC
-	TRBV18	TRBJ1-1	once	CASSQQGSTNTEAFF	TGTGCCAGCTCCCAACAGGGCAGTACGAACACTGAAGCTTTCTTT
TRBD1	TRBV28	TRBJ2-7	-	CASSLPGTGSYEQYF	TGTGCCAGCAGCTTACCCGGGACAGGCTCCTACGAGCAGTACTTC
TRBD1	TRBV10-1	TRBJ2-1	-	CASRAGGPYNEQFF	TGCGCCAGCAGGGCAGGGGGTCCCTACAATGAGCAGTTCTTC
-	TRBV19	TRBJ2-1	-	CATRGLPSYNEQFF	TGTGCCACCCGGGGACTCCCCTCCTACAATGAGCAGTTCTTC
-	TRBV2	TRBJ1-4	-	CASSDRDMINEKLFF	TGTGCCAGCAGTGATAGGGACATGATTAATGAAAAACTGTTTTTT
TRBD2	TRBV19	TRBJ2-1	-	CASSKERGGLGEQFF	TGTGCCAGTAGTAAAGAGCGGGGGGGCCTAGGTGAGCAGTTCTTC
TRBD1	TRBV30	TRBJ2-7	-	CAWLTTGSSYEQYF	TGTGCCTGGTTAACGACAGGGAGCTCCTACGAGCAGTACTTC
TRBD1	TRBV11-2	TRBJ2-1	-	CASSSRTGIDNEQFF	TGTGCCAGCAGCTCAAGGACAGGGATCGACAATGAGCAGTTCTTC
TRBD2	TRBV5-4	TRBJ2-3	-	CASSLASGRWSTDTQYF	TGTGCCAGCAGCTTGGCTAGCGGGAGGTGGAGCACAGATACGCAGTATTTT
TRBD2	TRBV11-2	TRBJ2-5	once	CASSLATSAVQETQYF	TGTGCCAGCAGCTTAGCTACTAGCGCCGTCCAAGAGACCCAGTACTTC
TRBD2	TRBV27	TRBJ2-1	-	CASSAQLAGGLNEQFF	TGTGCCAGCAGTGCCCAACTAGCGGGAGGCCTGAATGAGCAGTTCTTC
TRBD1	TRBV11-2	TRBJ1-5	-	CASSLRTGENQPQHF	TGTGCCAGCAGCTTGAGGACAGGGGAGAATCAGCCCCAGCATTTT
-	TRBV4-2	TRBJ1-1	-	CASRQWGQMNTEAFF	TGTGCCAGCAGGCAGTGGGGGCAGATGAACACTGAAGCTTTCTTT
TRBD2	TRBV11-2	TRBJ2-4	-	CASSSHGLAGGRDIQYF	TGTGCCAGCAGCTCTCATGGACTAGCGGGAGGGCGGGACATTCAGTACTTC
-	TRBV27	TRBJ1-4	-	CASTTRLGVQVDAKLFF	TGTGCCAGCACCACCCGCCTCGGAGTCCAAGTAGACGCAAAACTGTTTTTT
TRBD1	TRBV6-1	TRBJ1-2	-	CASSAKIGQGLNYGYTF	TGTGCCAGCAGTGCAAAAATTGGACAGGGCCTTAACTATGGCTACACCTTC
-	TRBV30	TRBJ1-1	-	CAWSVREGAEAFF	TGTGCCTGGAGTGTCAGAGAGGGCGCTGAAGCTTTCTTT
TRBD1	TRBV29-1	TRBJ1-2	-	CSVEGGTGQGYTF	TGCAGCGTTGAAGGGGGGACAGGGCAGGGCTACACCTTC
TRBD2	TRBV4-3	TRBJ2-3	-	CASSHNYKLAGATDTQYF	TGCGCCAGCAGCCATAATTACAAACTAGCGGGAGCCACAGATACGCAGTATTTT
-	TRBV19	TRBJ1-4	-	CASRNAGANNEKLFF	TGTGCCAGTAGAAACGCAGGGGCAAATAATGAAAAACTGTTTTTT
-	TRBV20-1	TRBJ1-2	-	CSVLGGYGYTF	TGCAGTGTGTTAGGGGGTTATGGCTACACCTTC
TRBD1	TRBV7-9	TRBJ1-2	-	CASSLVGDRGYGYTF	TGTGCCAGCAGCTTAGTCGGGGACAGGGGGTATGGCTACACCTTC
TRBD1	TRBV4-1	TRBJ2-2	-	CASTMGAGGDTGELFF	TGCGCCAGCACGATGGGTGCAGGGGGCGACACCGGGGAGCTGTTTTTT
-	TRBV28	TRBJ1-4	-	CASTPEGERANEKLFF	TGTGCCAGCACCCCAGAGGGGGAGAGAGCTAATGAAAAACTGTTTTTT
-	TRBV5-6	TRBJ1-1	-	CASSLGGGNTEAFF	TGTGCCAGCAGCTTGGGCGGGGGCAACACTGAAGCTTTCTTT
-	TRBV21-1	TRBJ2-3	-	CASSSPGGTGAASTDTQYF	TGTGCCAGCAGCTCCCCGGGGGGGACGGGGGCCGCTAGCACAGATACGCAGTATTTT
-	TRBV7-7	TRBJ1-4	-	CASSPPGGVKLFF	TGTGCTAGCAGTCCCCCAGGCGGGGTTAAACTGTTTTTT
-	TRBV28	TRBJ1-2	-	CATLGASLHFGYTF	-
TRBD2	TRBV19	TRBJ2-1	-	CASTALALADYNEQFF	TGTGCCAGTACCGCACTAGCGCTAGCGGACTACAATGAGCAGTTCTTC
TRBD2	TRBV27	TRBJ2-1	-	CASRAQHSGSMALYNEQFF	TGTGCCAGCAGGGCCCAGCATAGCGGGAGTATGGCGCTCTACAATGAGCAGTTCTTC
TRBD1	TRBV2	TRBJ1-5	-	CASTRDRGQPQHF	TGTGCCAGCACCCGGGACAGGGGACAGCCCCAGCATTTT